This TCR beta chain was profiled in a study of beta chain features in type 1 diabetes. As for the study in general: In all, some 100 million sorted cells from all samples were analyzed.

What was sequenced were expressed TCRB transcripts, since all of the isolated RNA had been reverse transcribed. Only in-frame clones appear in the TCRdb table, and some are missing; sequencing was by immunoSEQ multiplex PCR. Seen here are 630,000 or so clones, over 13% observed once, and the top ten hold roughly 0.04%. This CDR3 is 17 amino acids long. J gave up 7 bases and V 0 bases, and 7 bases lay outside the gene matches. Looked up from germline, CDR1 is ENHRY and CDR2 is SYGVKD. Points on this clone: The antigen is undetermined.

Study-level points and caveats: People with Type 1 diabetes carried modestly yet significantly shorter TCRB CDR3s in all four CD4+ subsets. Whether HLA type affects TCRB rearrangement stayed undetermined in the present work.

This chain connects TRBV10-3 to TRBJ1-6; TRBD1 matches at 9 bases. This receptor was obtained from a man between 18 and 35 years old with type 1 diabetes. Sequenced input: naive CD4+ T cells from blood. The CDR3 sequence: CAISESNTGTGNSPLHF. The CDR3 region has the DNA TGTGCCATCAGTGAGTCTAATACCGGGACAGGGAATTCACCCCTCCACTTT.